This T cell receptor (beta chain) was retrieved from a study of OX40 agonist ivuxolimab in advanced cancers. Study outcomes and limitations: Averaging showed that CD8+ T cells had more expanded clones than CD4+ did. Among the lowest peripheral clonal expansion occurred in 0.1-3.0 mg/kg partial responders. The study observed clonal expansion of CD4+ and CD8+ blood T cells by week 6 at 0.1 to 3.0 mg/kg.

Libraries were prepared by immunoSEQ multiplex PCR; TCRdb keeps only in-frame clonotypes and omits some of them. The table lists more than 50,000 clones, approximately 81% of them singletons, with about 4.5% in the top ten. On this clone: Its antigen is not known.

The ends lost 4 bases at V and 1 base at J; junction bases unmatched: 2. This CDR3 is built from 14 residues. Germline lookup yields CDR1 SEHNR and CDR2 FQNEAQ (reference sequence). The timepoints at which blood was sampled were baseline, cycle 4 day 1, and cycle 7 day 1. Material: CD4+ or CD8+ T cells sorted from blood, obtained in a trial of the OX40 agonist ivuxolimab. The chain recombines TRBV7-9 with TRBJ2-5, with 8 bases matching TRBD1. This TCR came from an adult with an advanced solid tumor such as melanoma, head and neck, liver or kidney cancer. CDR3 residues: CASSSDRGQETQYF. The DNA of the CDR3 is TGTGCCAGCAGCTCCGACAGGGGCCAAGAGACCCAGTACTTC.